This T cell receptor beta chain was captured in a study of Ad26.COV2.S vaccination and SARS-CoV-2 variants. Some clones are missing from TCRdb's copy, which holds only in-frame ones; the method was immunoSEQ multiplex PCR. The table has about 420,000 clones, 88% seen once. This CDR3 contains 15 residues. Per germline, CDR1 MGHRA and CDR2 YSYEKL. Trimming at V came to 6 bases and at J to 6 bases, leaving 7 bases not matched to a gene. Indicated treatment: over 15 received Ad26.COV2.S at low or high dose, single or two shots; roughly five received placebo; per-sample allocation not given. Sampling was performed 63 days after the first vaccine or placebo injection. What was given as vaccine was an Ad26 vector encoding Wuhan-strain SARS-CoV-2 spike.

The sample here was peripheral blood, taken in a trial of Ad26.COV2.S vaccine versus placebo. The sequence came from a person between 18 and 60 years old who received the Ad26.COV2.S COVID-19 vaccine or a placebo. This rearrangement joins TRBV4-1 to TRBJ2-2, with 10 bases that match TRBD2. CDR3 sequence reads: CASSPAGGLAGELFF. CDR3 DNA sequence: TGCGCCAGCAGTCCAGCGGGGGGGCTCGCCGGGGAGCTGTTTTTT.